The TCR beta chain described here comes from a study of OX40 agonist ivuxolimab in advanced cancers. Findings of the study overall: By week 6 at 0.1 to 3.0 mg/kg, blood CD4+ and CD8+ T cells had expanded clonally. On average, CD8+ T cells showed a greater number of expanded clones than CD4+.

Profiling relied on immunoSEQ multiplex PCR, and the TCRdb table lists in-frame clones only, not all of them. The table has fewer than 80,000 clones, approximately 86% seen once; the top ten hold roughly 2%. The timepoints at which blood was sampled were baseline, cycle 4 day 1, and cycle 7 day 1. Comments on this clone: What it recognizes is unknown.

The CDR3 consists of 15 residues. Germline CDR1 SGHTA, CDR2 FQGNSA. The ends were cut back, 5 bases at V and 2 bases at J, with 13 bases in the middle. The chain is built from TRBV7-2 and TRBJ1-5, with D unclear. The sample consisted of CD4+ or CD8+ T cells sorted from blood, taken in a trial of the OX40 agonist ivuxolimab. The source is an adult with an advanced solid tumor such as melanoma, head and neck, liver or kidney cancer. CDR3 sequence: CASSVQPQGNQPQHF. The CDR3 DNA sequence: TGTGCCAGCAGCGTGCAGCCGCAGGGCAATCAGCCCCAGCATTTT.